The 5 T cell receptor beta chains below were found in one sample sequenced in a study of blood T cell repertoires in COVID-19. Sequenced by immunoSEQ multiplex PCR; TCRdb stores in-frame clones only, minus some. The sample has about 240,000 clones, approximately 80% seen once. Sequenced material: peripheral blood. These receptors came from an elderly woman with COVID-19, enrolled during active disease.

This clone turned up a few times. This chain connects TRBV10-3 to TRBJ1-1, with 8 bases aligning to TRBD1. V trimming: 5 bases; J trimming: 6 bases; junction bases outside the gene matches: 5. The CDR3 extends over 13 amino acids. Germline loops: CDR1 ENHRY, CDR2 SYGVKD. CDR3 sequence reads: CAISPTGDSEAFF. The CDR3 bases are TGTGCCATCAGTCCGACAGGGGATTCTGAAGCTTTCTTT.

V usage is TRBV2 and J usage is TRBJ1-3; weak D call: TRBD1 (6 bases). Deletions cut 2 bases from V and 2 bases from J, with 10 bases between. The CDR3 sequence is 15 residues long. Germline V CDR1 and CDR2: SNHLY, FYNNEI. For the CDR3, the DNA is TGTGCCAGCAGTGAACAGGGGCTAGCTGGAAACACCATATATTTT. Its translation is CASSEQGLAGNTIYF.

The chain carries TRBV5-5 and TRBJ1-2; D call uncertain. The CDR3 has 15 residues. Germline values: CDR1 SGHKS, CDR2 YYEKEE (reference sequence). Trimming took off 1 base at V and 4 bases at J, with 14 bases between the two ends. DNA for the CDR3: TGTGCCAGCAGCTTGACTCACCGAGCTAGCTATGGCTACACCTTC. This gives the protein CASSLTHRASYGYTF.

V is TRBV13 and J is TRBJ2-7; possibly TRBD1 for D (5 bases). Germline V gene lookup returns CDR1 PRHDT and CDR2 FYEKMQ (reference sequence). This CDR3 region has 15 residues. V lost 6 bases and J lost 0, with 15 bases in between. In DNA, the CDR3 is TGTGCCAGCAGTCATCCAGGGTCAAGCTCCTACGAGCAGTACTTC. This codes for CASSHPGSSSYEQYF. Combining the CDR3 with reference TRBV13 and TRBJ2-7 gives the whole variable domain AAGVIQSPRHLIKEKRETATLKCYPIPRHDTVYWYQQGPGQDPQFLISFYEKMQSDKGSIPDRFSAQQFSDYHSELNMSSLELGDSALYFCASSHPGSSSYEQYFGPGTRLTVT.

This clone was observed once. V gene TRBV5-4 combines with J gene TRBJ2-1; D is ambiguous. Germline CDR1 reads SGHNT; CDR2 reads YYREEE (reference sequence). With 4 bases removed from V and 1 base from J, the gap between germline ends came to 9 bases. This CDR3 has 14 residues. CDR3 nucleotide sequence: TGTGCCAGCAGCCTCACCGGGTCCTACAATGAGCAGTTCTTC. Protein product: CASSLTGSYNEQFF. Filled out from reference TRBV5-4 and TRBJ2-1, the complete variable domain reads ETGVTQSPTHLIKTRGQQVTLRCSSQSGHNTVSWYQQALGQGPQFIFQYYREEENGRGNFPPRFSGLQFPNYSSELNVNALELDDSALYLCASSLTGSYNEQFFGPGTRLTVL.